This TCR beta chain was sequenced in a study of T-cell memory formation after mild COVID-19. Across the whole study: The study found TCR clusters largely donor specific. Study observations and caveats: Pre-infection memory harbored some responding clones, suggesting cross-reactive memory joined. Second-wave clones with a day 37 peak had unconfirmed SARS-CoV-2 specificity.

J lost 2 bases, V lost 2 bases, and 2 bases had no gene match. The length of the CDR3 is 15 residues. Per the germline V gene, CDR1 is SGHRS and CDR2 is YFSETQ. 5'RACE primed from the constant segment yielded TCR alpha and TCR beta cDNA libraries bearing sample barcodes and UMIs. TCRdb reprocessed the 5' RACE reads via MiXCR and lists one record per CDR3 protein. Of hundreds of thousands of distinct CDR3 sequences in the sample, 14% were seen once. About this clonotype itself: Its antigen is not identified.

This chain joins TRBV5-1 and TRBJ2-5; 11 bases are a match to TRBD1. This receptor was identified in a man younger than 35 who had mild COVID-19 (a few samples of this study predate the infection). Cell type and time point are not known. The material sequenced was PBMCs or a T cell subset sorted from them (not recorded which). DNA for the CDR3: TGCGCCAGCAGCTTATGGGACAGGGGGCAAGAGACCCAGTACTTC. Translation gives CASSLWDRGQETQYF.